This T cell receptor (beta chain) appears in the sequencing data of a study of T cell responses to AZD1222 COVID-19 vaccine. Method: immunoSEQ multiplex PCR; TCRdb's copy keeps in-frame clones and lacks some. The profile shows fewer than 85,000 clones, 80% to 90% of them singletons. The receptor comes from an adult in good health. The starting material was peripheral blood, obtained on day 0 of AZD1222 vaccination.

The CDR3 DNA is TGTGCCTGGAGTGTACTATTGAGAAACACCATATATTTT. This codes for CAWSVLLRNTIYF. The chain has TRBV30 and TRBJ1-3; D is unclear. V lost 0 bases to trimming and J lost 5 bases, with 8 bases between them. CDR3 length: 13 amino acids. Per the germline V gene, CDR1 is GTSNPN and CDR2 is SVGIG (reference sequence).